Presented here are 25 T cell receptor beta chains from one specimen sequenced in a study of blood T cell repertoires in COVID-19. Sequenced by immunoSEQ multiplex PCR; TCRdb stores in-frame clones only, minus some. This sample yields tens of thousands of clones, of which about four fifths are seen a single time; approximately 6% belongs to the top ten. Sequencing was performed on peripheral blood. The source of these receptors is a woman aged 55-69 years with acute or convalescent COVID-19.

As DNA, the CDR3 is TGTGCCAGCAGCCTGCTTAGCGGGATAGGGTACGAGCAGTACTTC. Protein sequence: CASSLLSGIGYEQYF. V gene TRBV7-3 combines with J gene TRBJ2-7, with TRBD2 identical over 8 bases. There are 15 residues in the CDR3. Losses at the gene ends were 5 bases for V and 4 bases for J; bases not matched to a gene: 10. Per germline, CDR1 SGHTA and CDR2 FQGTGA.

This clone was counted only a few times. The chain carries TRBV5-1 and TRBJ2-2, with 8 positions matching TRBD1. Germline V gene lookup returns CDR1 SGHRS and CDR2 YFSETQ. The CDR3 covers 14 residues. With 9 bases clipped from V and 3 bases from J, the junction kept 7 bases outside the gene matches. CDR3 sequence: CATSGDRYTGELFF. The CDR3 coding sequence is TGCGCCACCTCAGGGGACAGGTACACCGGGGAGCTGTTTTTT.

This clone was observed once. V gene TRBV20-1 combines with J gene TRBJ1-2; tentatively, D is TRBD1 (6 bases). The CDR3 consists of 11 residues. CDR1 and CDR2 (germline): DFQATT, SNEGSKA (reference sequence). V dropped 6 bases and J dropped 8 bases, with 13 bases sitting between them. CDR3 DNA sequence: TGCAGTGCCGGGGGGGCGGAAGGCTACACCTTC. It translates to CSAGGAEGYTF.

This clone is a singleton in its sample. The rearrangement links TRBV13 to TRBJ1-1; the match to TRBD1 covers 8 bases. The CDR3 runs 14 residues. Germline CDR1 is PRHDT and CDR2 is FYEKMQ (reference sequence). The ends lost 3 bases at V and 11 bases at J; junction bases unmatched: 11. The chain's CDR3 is CASSLGTGLKWAFF. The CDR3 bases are TGTGCCAGCAGCTTGGGGACAGGTCTTAAGTGGGCTTTCTTT.

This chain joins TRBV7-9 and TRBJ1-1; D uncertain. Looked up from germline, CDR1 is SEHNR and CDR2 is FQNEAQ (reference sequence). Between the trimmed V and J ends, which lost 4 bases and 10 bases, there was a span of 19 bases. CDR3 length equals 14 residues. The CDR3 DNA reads TGTGCCAGCAGCTCCCGAAACATGAGGCGCGGAGCTTTCTTT. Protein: CASSSRNMRRGAFF.

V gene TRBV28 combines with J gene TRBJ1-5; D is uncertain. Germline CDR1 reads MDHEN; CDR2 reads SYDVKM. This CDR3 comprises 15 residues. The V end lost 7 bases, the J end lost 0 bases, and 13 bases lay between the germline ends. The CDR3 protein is CASMASGNSNQPQHF. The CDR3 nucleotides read TGTGCCAGCATGGCGTCGGGAAATAGCAATCAGCCCCAGCATTTT.

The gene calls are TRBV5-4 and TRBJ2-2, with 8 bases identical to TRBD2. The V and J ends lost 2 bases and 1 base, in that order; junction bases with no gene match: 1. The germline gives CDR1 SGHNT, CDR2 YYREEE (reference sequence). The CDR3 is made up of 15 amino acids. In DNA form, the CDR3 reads TGTGCCAGCAGCTTCACTAGCGGGAACACCGGGGAGCTGTTTTTT. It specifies CASSFTSGNTGELFF.

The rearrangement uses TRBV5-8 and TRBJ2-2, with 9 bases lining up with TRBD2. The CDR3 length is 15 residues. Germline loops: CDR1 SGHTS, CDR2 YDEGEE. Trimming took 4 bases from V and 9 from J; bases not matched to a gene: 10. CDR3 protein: CASSDRASGARELFF. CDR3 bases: TGTGCCAGCAGCGATAGGGCTAGCGGGGCCCGGGAGCTGTTTTTT.

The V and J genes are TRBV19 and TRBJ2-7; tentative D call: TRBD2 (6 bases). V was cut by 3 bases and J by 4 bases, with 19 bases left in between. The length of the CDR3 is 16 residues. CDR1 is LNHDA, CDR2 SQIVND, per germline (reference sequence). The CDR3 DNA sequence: TGTGCCAGTAGTATGGGGACCTCACCAGGGAGGTACGAGCAGTACTTC. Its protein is CASSMGTSPGRYEQYF. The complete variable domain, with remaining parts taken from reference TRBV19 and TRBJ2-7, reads DGGITQSPKYLFRKEGQNVTLSCEQNLNHDAMYWYRQDPGQGLRLIYYSQIVNDFQKGDIAEGYSVSREKKESFPLTVTSAQKNPTAFYLCASSMGTSPGRYEQYFGPGTRLTVT.

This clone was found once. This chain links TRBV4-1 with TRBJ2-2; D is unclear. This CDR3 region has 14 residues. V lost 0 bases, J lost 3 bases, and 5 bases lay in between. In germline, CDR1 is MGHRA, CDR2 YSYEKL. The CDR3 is CASSQESYTGELFF. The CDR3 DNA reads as TGCGCCAGCAGCCAAGAGTCCTACACCGGGGAGCTGTTTTTT.

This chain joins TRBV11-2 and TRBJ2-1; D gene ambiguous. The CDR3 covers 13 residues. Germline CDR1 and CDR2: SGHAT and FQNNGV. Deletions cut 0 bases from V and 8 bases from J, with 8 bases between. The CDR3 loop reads CASSLDPGDEQFF. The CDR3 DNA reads TGTGCCAGCAGCTTAGATCCCGGTGATGAGCAGTTCTTC.

The CDR3 sequence is CASSPLAGSYNEQFF. CDR3 sequence (DNA): TGTGCCAGCAGCCCTTTAGCGGGGTCCTACAATGAGCAGTTCTTC. The chain joins TRBV7-3 to TRBJ2-1; 8 positions agree with TRBD2. Trimming removed 5 bases from V and 1 base from J; junction bases left unmatched: 4. The CDR3 contains 15 residues. Germline CDR1 is SGHTA and CDR2 is FQGTGA. Together with reference TRBV7-3 and TRBJ2-1, the CDR3 gives the full variable domain: GAGVSQTPSNKVTEKGKYVELRCDPISGHTALYWYRQSLGQGPEFLIYFQGTGAADDSGLPNDRFFAVRPEGSVSTLKIQRTERGDSAVYLCASSPLAGSYNEQFFGPGTRLTVL.

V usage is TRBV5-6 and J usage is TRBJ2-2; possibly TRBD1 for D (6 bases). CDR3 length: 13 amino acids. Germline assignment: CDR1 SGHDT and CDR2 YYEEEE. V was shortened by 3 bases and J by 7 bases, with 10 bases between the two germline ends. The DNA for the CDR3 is TGTGCCAGCAGCTGGCAGGGGTACGGGGAGCTGTTTTTT. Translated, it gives CASSWQGYGELFF.

The CDR3 reads CASSDNFGNNEQFF. The DNA of the CDR3 is TGTGCCAGCAGTGATAACTTCGGGAACAATGAGCAGTTCTTC. J is TRBJ2-1 and V is TRBV2, with D tentatively TRBD2 (5 bases). The CDR3 is made up of 14 amino acids. The ends were cut back, 3 bases at V and 5 bases at J, with 11 bases in the middle. Germline CDR1 and CDR2: SNHLY and FYNNEI.

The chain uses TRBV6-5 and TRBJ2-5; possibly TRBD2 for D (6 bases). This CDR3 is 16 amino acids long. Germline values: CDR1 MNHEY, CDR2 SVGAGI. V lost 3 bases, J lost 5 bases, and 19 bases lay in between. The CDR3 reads CASSYNRGAGRETQYF. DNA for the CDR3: TGTGCCAGCAGTTATAACCGGGGCGCGGGGAGGGAGACCCAGTACTTC.

CDR3 amino acids: CASGYRDFGRDIQYF. For the CDR3, the DNA is TGCGCCAGCGGCTACAGGGATTTCGGCAGAGACATTCAGTACTTC. V usage is TRBV5-1 and J usage is TRBJ2-4; D perhaps matches TRBD1 (6 bases). The CDR3 covers 15 residues. The V gene lost 7 bases and the J gene lost 8 bases, with 22 bases spanning the gap. Looked up from germline, CDR1 is SGHRS and CDR2 is YFSETQ.

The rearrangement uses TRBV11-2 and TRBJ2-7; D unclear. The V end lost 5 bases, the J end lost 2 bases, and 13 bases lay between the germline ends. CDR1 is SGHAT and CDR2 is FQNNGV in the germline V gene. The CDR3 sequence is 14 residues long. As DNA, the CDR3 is TGTGCCAGCAGCCGGGTCGACGCCACCTACGAGCAGTACTTC. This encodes CASSRVDATYEQYF.

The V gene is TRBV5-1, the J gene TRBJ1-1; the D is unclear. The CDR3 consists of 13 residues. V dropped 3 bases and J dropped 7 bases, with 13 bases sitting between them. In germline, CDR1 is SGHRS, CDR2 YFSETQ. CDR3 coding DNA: TGCGCCAGCAGCTCTGGCAGTACGTATGAAGCTTTCTTT. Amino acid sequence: CASSSGSTYEAFF.

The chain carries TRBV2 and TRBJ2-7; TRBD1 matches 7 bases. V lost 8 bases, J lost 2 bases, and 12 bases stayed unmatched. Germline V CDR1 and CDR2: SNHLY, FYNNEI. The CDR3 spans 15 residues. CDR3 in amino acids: CASHDPGDRAYEQYF. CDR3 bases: TGTGCCAGCCATGACCCCGGCGACAGGGCCTACGAGCAGTACTTC.

CDR3: CASSLIGQGVNYGYTF. The CDR3 nucleotides read TGTGCCAGCAGCTTGATTGGACAGGGGGTGAACTATGGCTACACCTTC. This rearrangement joins TRBV5-6 to TRBJ1-2, with 10 bases identical to TRBD1. This CDR3 is built from 16 residues. V lost 1 base to trimming and J lost 2 bases; unmatched junction nucleotides: 5. The V gene's germline CDR1 is SGHDT and CDR2 YYEEEE. Full variable domain (remainder filled in from reference TRBV5-6 and TRBJ1-2): DAGVTQSPTHLIKTRGQQVTLRCSPKSGHDTVSWYQQALGQGPQFIFQYYEEEERQRGNFPDRFSGHQFPNYSSELNVNALLLGDSALYLCASSLIGQGVNYGYTFGSGTRLTVV.

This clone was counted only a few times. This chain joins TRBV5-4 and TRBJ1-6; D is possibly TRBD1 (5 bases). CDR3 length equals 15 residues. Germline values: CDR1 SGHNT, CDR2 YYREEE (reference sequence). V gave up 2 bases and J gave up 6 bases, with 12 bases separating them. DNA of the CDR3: TGTGCCAGCAGCTTCGGGGGACGGGGTAATTCACCCCTCCACTTT. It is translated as CASSFGGRGNSPLHF.

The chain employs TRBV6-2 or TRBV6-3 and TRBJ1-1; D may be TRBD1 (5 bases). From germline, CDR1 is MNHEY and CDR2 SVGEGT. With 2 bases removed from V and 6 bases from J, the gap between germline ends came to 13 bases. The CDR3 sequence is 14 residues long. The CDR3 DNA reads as TGTGCCAGCAGTTACGGACGGGGGTGGGCTGAAGCTTTCTTT. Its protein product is CASSYGRGWAEAFF.

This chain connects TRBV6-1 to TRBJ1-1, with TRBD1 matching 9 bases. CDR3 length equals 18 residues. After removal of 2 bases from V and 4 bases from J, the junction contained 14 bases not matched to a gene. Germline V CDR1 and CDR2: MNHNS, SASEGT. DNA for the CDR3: TGTGCCAGCAGTGAAAGGCACCACAGGGGGCGCCTGGGCACTGAAGCTTTCTTT. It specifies CASSERHHRGRLGTEAFF.

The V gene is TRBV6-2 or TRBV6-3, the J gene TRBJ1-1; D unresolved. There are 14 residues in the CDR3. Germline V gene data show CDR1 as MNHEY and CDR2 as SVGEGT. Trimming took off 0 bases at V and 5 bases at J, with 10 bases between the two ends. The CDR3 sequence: CASSYSPLRTEAFF. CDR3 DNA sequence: TGTGCCAGCAGTTACTCACCACTGAGGACTGAAGCTTTCTTT.

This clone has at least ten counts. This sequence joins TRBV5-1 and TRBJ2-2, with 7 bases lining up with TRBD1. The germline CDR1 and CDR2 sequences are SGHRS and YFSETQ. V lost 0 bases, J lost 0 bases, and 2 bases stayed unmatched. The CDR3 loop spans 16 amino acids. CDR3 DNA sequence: TGCGCCAGCAGCTTGGCGACAGGGACGAACACCGGGGAGCTGTTTTTT. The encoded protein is CASSLATGTNTGELFF.